This T cell receptor beta chain was documented in a study of T cell repertoires in ileal Crohn's disease. Overall study context: M6 samples are neoterminal ileum biopsies from postoperative colonoscopy.

Time point: neoterminal ileum biopsy at postoperative endoscopy, about 6 months after surgery. General study findings and limits: All patients with clonality above 26.8% had endoscopic recurrence.

For this clone: The antigen is not known.

Germline values: CDR1 GTSNPN, CDR2 SVGIG (reference sequence). J lost 5 bases, V lost 3 bases, and 8 bases had no gene match. The CDR3 loop spans 14 amino acids. Clones were read by immunoSEQ multiplex PCR, and TCRdb kept only the in-frame ones, dropping some. The repertoire consists of some 11,000 clones, with approximately 79% occurring once and the leading ten covering roughly 6.9%. This clonotype was sampled from an adult with Crohn's disease. The source material was ileal tissue. The chain uses TRBV30 and TRBJ2-7; 9 nucleotides match TRBD2. CDR3 in amino acids: CAWRRGGPRHEQYF. The CDR3 region has the DNA TGTGCCTGGAGGCGGGGGGGGCCTCGCCACGAGCAGTACTTC. The full variable domain, completed using reference TRBV30 and TRBJ2-7, is SQTIHQWPATLVQPVGSPLSLECTVEGTSNPNLYWYRQAAGRGLQLLFYSVGIGQISSEVPQNLSASRPQDRQFILSSKKLLLSDSGFYLCAWRRGGPRHEQYFGPGTRLTVT.